This TCR beta chain was retrieved from a study of T cells expressing NK-cell markers. Study-wide results and limits: Specificity for HCMV among expanded NKG2C+ T cell clones was not established.

This CDR3 contains 15 residues. TCRdb reanalyzed the 5' RACE reads and collapses them to one entry per CDR3 protein, without DNA. The sample has approximately 550,000 distinct CDR3 sequences; the top ten hold approximately 3.6%. Remarks on this clonotype: Antigen specificity is unknown.

This clonotype originated in a young man in good health. The sequenced material came from blood T cells: a sorted CD56 or NKG2C T cell subset, CD4+ or CD8+ T cells, or bulk PBMC T cells (not recorded which). The chain uses TRBV12-3 or TRBV12-4 and TRBJ2-7; TCRdb outputs TRBD1, but without DNA this stays unchecked. CDR3 loop: CASSLWGPGEDEQYF.